The clone carrying this T cell receptor (beta chain) has a single count. In germline, CDR1 is SNHLY, CDR2 FYNNEI. The CDR3 runs 14 residues. The trim removed 6 bases at V and 5 bases at J, leaving 7 bases unmatched. This sample was taken from a study of control samples from healthy donors and cancer patients. TCRdb keeps only in-frame clones here, not all; method: immunoSEQ multiplex PCR. Here the sample spans 100,000 to 150,000 clones, nearly 90% being singletons. Sequenced: blood. The chain has TRBV2 and TRBJ2-7; 10 bases line up with TRBD1. The clonotype was recovered from a man in his fifties in good health. The CDR3 DNA follows: TGTGCCAGCAGCCGGGACAGGGGCTTGGACGAGCAGTACTTC. Translating it yields CASSRDRGLDEQYF.